These 10 T cell receptor beta chains share one sample of origin, sequenced in a study of blood T cell repertoires in COVID-19. TCRdb's table, derived via immunoSEQ multiplex PCR, lists solely in-frame clones and lacks some. The table lists about 370,000 clones, more than 75% of them singletons. Sequencing used peripheral blood. The origin of the receptors is a woman in her twenties or thirties with COVID-19, enrolled during active disease.

The J gene is TRBJ2-3, the V gene TRBV19; 8 bases match TRBD2. This CDR3 comprises 17 residues. Germline-derived CDR1 and CDR2 are LNHDA and SQIVND (reference sequence). V dropped 5 bases and J dropped 0; count of bases not matched to a gene: 10. CDR3 in DNA: TGTGCCAGTAGTTCCTCCGGGACTAGATTTAGCACAGATACGCAGTATTTT. Its protein is CASSSSGTRFSTDTQYF.

The CDR3 sequence is CASSPDWDRGGEQYF. The CDR3 nucleotides are TGTGCCAGCAGTCCAGATTGGGACAGGGGAGGCGAGCAGTACTTC. The chain carries TRBV28 and TRBJ2-7, with TRBD1 matching 10 bases. Unmatched junction bases numbered 10, after V lost 5 bases and J lost 6 bases. Germline V gives CDR1 MDHEN, CDR2 SYDVKM. The CDR3 runs to 15 residues.

The chain carries TRBV7-3 and TRBJ2-3, with 8 positions matching TRBD1. Unmatched junction bases numbered 2, after V lost 4 bases and J lost 5 bases. The CDR3 consists of 13 residues. Germline assignment: CDR1 SGHTA and CDR2 FQGTGA. CDR3 sequence (DNA): TGTGCCAGCAGCTCGACAGGGGAAGATACGCAGTATTTT. This translates into CASSSTGEDTQYF.

The chain uses TRBV5-6 and TRBJ1-2; 7 bases align to TRBD1. Germline values: CDR1 SGHDT, CDR2 YYEEEE. This CDR3 is 13 amino acids long. The junction had 2 bases not matched to a gene; V was cut back by 3 bases and J by 3 bases. CDR3 DNA sequence: TGTGCCAGCAGCTCTGGGACAGACTATGGCTACACCTTC. This gives the protein CASSSGTDYGYTF.

The chain couples TRBV18 to TRBJ1-1; D gene unclear. With 1 base removed from V and 0 bases from J, the gap between germline ends came to 9 bases. The CDR3 spans 15 residues. Germline V gene sequence: CDR1 KGHSH, CDR2 LQKENI. The CDR3 region is CASSPHEQMNTEAFF. CDR3 coding DNA: TGTGCCAGCTCACCACACGAACAAATGAACACTGAAGCTTTCTTT.

This sequence joins TRBV6-5 and TRBJ1-1, with D perhaps matching TRBD1 (5 bases). Deletions cut 2 bases from V and 0 bases from J, with 13 bases between. CDR1 and CDR2 from the germline V gene are MNHEY and SVGAGI. CDR3 length: 16 amino acids. The CDR3 reads CASSYLRGAMNTEAFF. CDR3 sequence (DNA): TGTGCCAGCAGTTACCTCCGTGGGGCGATGAACACTGAAGCTTTCTTT.

The chain carries TRBV28 and TRBJ2-5; D may be TRBD1 (5 bases). The germline gives CDR1 MDHEN, CDR2 SYDVKM. V was cut by 8 bases and J by 5 bases, with 18 bases left in between. CDR3 size: 14 residues. This chain's CDR3 is CASAVAGLLETQYF. CDR3 nucleotide sequence: TGTGCCAGCGCCGTGGCAGGGTTACTTGAGACCCAGTACTTC.

This chain joins TRBV7-9 and TRBJ1-2; 8 nucleotides agree with TRBD1. Germline CDR1 reads SEHNR; CDR2 reads FQNEAQ (reference sequence). V dropped 5 bases and J dropped 6; count of bases not matched to a gene: 5. There are 13 residues in the CDR3. For the CDR3, the DNA is TGTGCCAGCAGCCCATTACAGGGGGATGGCTACACCTTC. Translated, it gives CASSPLQGDGYTF. The full variable domain, rest sourced from reference TRBV7-9 and TRBJ1-2, is DTGVSQNPRHKITKRGQNVTFRCDPISEHNRLYWYRQTLGQGPEFLTYFQNEAQLEKSRLLSDRFSAERPKGSFSTLEIQRTEQGDSAMYLCASSPLQGDGYTFGSGTRLTVV.

The genes are TRBV11-2 and TRBJ2-3; the D is unclear. With 2 bases removed from V and 0 bases from J, the gap between germline ends came to 9 bases. The CDR3 sequence is 15 residues long. Germline values: CDR1 SGHAT, CDR2 FQNNGV. The chain's CDR3 is CASSLQITSTDTQYF. In DNA form, the CDR3 reads TGTGCCAGCAGCTTACAAATAACTAGCACAGATACGCAGTATTTT.

V gene TRBV18 combines with J gene TRBJ2-7; 11 nucleotides line up with TRBD1. Germline CDR1 and CDR2: KGHSH and LQKENI. The CDR3 extends over 14 amino acids. Germline trimming cut 1 base from V and 5 bases from J; bases unmatched to any gene: 1. The DNA for the CDR3 is TGTGCCAGCTCACCACGGACAGGGGGCGACGAGCAGTACTTC. Translating gives CASSPRTGGDEQYF.